This T cell receptor beta chain was documented in a study of cytomegalovirus exposure and HLA in healthy donors. Germline V CDR1 and CDR2: SQVTM, ANQGSEA. With V trimmed by 4 bases and J by 5 bases, 10 bases remained unmatched. The length of the CDR3 is 15 residues. Study results and limitations: Later work found that TCR association rates differed between HLA loci; DRB1 had the most and HLA-C the fewest. Researchers reported that a few CMV-associated chains were confirmed in vitro as CMV antigen-specific. The number of N-insertions in an Asian-associated ancestry cluster was reportedly below the approximately 700-donor mean in a later analysis.

Points on this clone: Its target is unknown.

Primers included in the PCR were 60 Vbeta and 13 Jbeta primers. Measured with immunoSEQ multiplex PCR; TCRdb has only the in-frame clones, and not every one. The sample comprises approximately 150,000 clones, more than 75% of which are singletons, and approximately 15% rests with the top ten. The sequenced material came from PBMCs. The V gene is TRBV29-1, the J gene TRBJ1-1, with 10 bases lining up with TRBD1. The source is a woman aged 40 to 49 in good health and CMV-seronegative. CDR3 DNA: TGCAGCGTTGGTGGGGACAGGGGACTAAGTACTGAAGCTTTCTTT. Amino acid sequence: CSVGGDRGLSTEAFF.